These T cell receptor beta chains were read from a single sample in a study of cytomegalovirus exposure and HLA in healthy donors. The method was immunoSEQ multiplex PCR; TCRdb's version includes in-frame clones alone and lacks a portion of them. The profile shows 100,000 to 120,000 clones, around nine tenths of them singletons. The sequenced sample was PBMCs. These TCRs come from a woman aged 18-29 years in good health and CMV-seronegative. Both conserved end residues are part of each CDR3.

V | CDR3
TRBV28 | CASSFNYEQYF
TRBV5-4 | CASSFGRGSSYEQYF
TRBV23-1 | CASSQWGEPGQGNSPLHF
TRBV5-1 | CASSLEVVRTGAFF
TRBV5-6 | CASSLVDRLVYGYTF
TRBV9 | CASEGQGTYNEQFF
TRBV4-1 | CASSQTPSGGATDTQYF
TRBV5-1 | CASRLAGYNEQFF
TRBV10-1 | CASSSAGDNTEAFF
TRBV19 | CASSPQTGSPLHF
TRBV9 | CASSVASGLNYGYTF
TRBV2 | CASSSTGIYTDTQYF
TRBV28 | CASSATGVASGYTF
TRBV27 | CASSLSSVSYEQYF
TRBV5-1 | CASSSGGAGYTEAFF
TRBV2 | CASRSRGRGSYNEQFF
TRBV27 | CASSLSRVTGF
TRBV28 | CASGQGSYEQYF
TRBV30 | CASQDRHVGDRTDTQYF
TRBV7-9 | CASSLLASSYNEQFF
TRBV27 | CASSSVAGGGADTQYF
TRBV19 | CASSPRDRGDEQYF
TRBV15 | CATSSSGTGSYEQYF
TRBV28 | CASVAGTAKNQPQHF